This T cell receptor (beta chain) is from a study of blood T cell repertoires in COVID-19. Study-wide context: T cells, B-cell-depleted T cells, or PBMCs provided the cDNA or gDNA that served as material.

During active infection, Seattle patients enrolled and were then monitored through disease. The ends were cut back, 0 bases at V and 7 bases at J, with 19 bases in the middle. CDR3 size: 17 residues. The V gene's germline CDR1 is LGHDT and CDR2 YNNKEL (reference sequence). The authors' processing: Cell counts per sample came from amplifying reference gene primers. Assay: immunoSEQ multiplex PCR; the TCRdb copy retains only in-frame clones and omits some. The DNA was the basis for D and trimming; V, J and clone size are from that table. The data show 160,000 or so clones, with roughly 93% seen just once and roughly 2% held by the top ten.

Material: peripheral blood. This TCR was recovered from a woman aged 55-69 years with COVID-19, enrolled during active disease. The rearrangement uses TRBV3-1 (or the pseudogene TRBV3-2) and TRBJ2-4; a possible D gene is TRBD2 (5 bases). The CDR3 nucleotides read TGTGCCAGCAGCCAAGAGGCGGGTGTGGGCCCCGGGAACATTCAGTACTTC. Translated: CASSQEAGVGPGNIQYF.